The 26 T cell receptor beta chains below were found in one sample sequenced in a study of vaccination effects on CD4 cells after COVID-19. These receptors have no known antigen. TCRdb's copy holds only in-frame clones and misses some; the assay was immunoSEQ multiplex PCR. In the table there are some 27,000 clones, over 70% of which are singletons. In the ViraFEST assay, antigen-specific CD4+ clonotypes were identified by expansion after peptide-pool stimulation. Having been cultured for around ten days, the cells underwent CD4+ T cell isolation. The participants, recipients of two vaccine doses, got either BNT162b2 or mRNA-1273. The sample in question was CD4+ T cells from PBMCs cultured with HCoV-NL63 spike peptides, obtained after COVID-19 vaccination. The receptors stem from a human donor who received a COVID-19 vaccine.

This clone was seen a handful of times. The rearrangement joins TRBV27 to TRBJ2-7; D is perhaps TRBD1 (6 bases). This CDR3 is built from 15 residues. The V gene lost 2 bases and the J gene lost 2 bases, with 13 bases spanning the gap. From germline, CDR1 is MNHEY and CDR2 SMNVEV (reference sequence). In nucleotides, the CDR3 is TGTGCCAGCAGTTTAAAGGCAGGGGATCCCTACGAGCAGTACTTC. Its protein is CASSLKAGDPYEQYF.

The CDR3 DNA sequence: TGCGCCAGCAGCCAAGATCGGAGGGACTACATCGGGGAAAAACTGTTTTTT. It translates to CASSQDRRDYIGEKLFF. The genes are TRBV4-1 and TRBJ1-4, with a possible D match to TRBD1 (5 bases). CDR3 size: 17 residues. V was pared by 0 bases and J by 8 bases, with 19 bases between. Germline V gene lookup returns CDR1 MGHRA and CDR2 YSYEKL.

The V call is TRBV27, the J call TRBJ2-3, with 7 bases that match TRBD2. CDR3 length: 15 residues. The V gene end was trimmed by 4 bases and the J gene end by 3 bases; junction bases not matched to a gene: 7. Germline lookup yields CDR1 MNHEY and CDR2 SMNVEV (reference sequence). The CDR3 here is CASSSLSGATDTQYF. Here the CDR3 DNA reads TGTGCCAGCAGTTCCCTAAGCGGGGCAACAGATACGCAGTATTTT.

The chain links TRBV28 to TRBJ1-4; D is possibly TRBD1 (5 bases). The CDR3 consists of 12 residues. In germline, CDR1 is MDHEN, CDR2 SYDVKM. V was shortened by 6 bases and J by 7 bases, with 9 bases between the two germline ends. DNA of the CDR3: TGTGCCAGCAGGGGACCAGTTGAAAAACTGTTTTTT. It yields the protein CASRGPVEKLFF.

This clone has only one observation. The J gene is TRBJ1-2, the V gene TRBV7-9; possible D gene TRBD1, 5 bases. Germline V gene data show CDR1 as SEHNR and CDR2 as FQNEAQ (reference sequence). This CDR3 has 15 amino acids. Trimming removed 5 bases at V and 4 bases at J, with 17 bases between. The CDR3 protein is CASSPGTYQSYGYTF. As DNA, the CDR3 is TGTGCCAGCAGCCCAGGGACTTACCAAAGCTATGGCTACACCTTC. Filled out from reference TRBV7-9 and TRBJ1-2, the complete variable domain reads DTGVSQNPRHKITKRGQNVTFRCDPISEHNRLYWYRQTLGQGPEFLTYFQNEAQLEKSRLLSDRFSAERPKGSFSTLEIQRTEQGDSAMYLCASSPGTYQSYGYTFGSGTRLTVV.

CDR3 in DNA: TGTGCCAGTAGTATCGATGTCATCTCAGGGGGCTATAGCAATCAGCCCCAGCATTTT. It translates to CASSIDVISGGYSNQPQHF. The genes are TRBV19 and TRBJ1-5; 8 nucleotides agree with TRBD1. Germline V gene sequence: CDR1 LNHDA, CDR2 SQIVND (reference sequence). Trimming cost V 3 bases and J 0 bases; bases outside gene matches: 13. The CDR3 totals 19 residues.

CDR3: CAITRTPHYGYTF. In nucleotides, the CDR3 is TGTGCCATCACTAGGACTCCTCACTATGGCTACACCTTC. This rearrangement joins TRBV10-3 to TRBJ1-2; D gene uncertain. This CDR3 is built from 13 residues. Germline CDR1 ENHRY, CDR2 SYGVKD. The V and J ends lost 7 bases and 3 bases respectively, with 12 bases between them.

The chain's CDR3 is CASSIQRGTDTQYF. CDR3 in DNA: TGTGCCAGTAGTATACAGCGAGGCACAGATACGCAGTATTTT. The V gene is TRBV19, the J gene TRBJ2-3; D gene uncertain. This CDR3 has 14 residues. From germline, CDR1 is LNHDA and CDR2 SQIVND (reference sequence). V dropped 2 bases and J dropped 1 base, with 7 bases sitting between them.

This sequence joins TRBV4-1 and TRBJ2-3; TRBD2 might be the D (7 bases). The CDR3 length is 15 residues. Germline CDR1 MGHRA, CDR2 YSYEKL. With 4 bases removed from V and 1 base from J, the gap between germline ends came to 12 bases. The CDR3 coding sequence is TGCGCCAGCAGCCCGGGGGCGGGAGGCACAGATACGCAGTATTTT. It encodes CASSPGAGGTDTQYF.

V is TRBV29-1 and J is TRBJ1-1, with D hard to call. CDR1 and CDR2 (germline): SQVTM, ANQGSEA. Trimming pared 4 bases from V and 0 bases from J, leaving 6 bases between. This CDR3 is 12 amino acids long. The CDR3 DNA is TGCAGCGTTGTTTCGGTGAACACTGAAGCTTTCTTT. It translates to CSVVSVNTEAFF. Based on the CDR3 plus reference TRBV29-1 and TRBJ1-1, the full variable domain is SAVISQKPSRDICQRGTSLTIQCQVDSQVTMMFWYRQQPGQSLTLIATANQGSEATYESGFVIDKFPISRPNLTFSTLTVSNMSPEDSSIYLCSVVSVNTEAFFGQGTRLTVV.

The J gene is TRBJ2-3, the V gene TRBV7-9; 9 positions match TRBD2. V was clipped by 3 bases and J by 6 bases; unmatched bases: 1. The CDR3 sequence is 13 residues long. CDR1 SEHNR and CDR2 FQNEAQ come from the germline V gene (reference sequence). CDR3 nucleotide sequence: TGTGCCAGCAGCTTGCGGGAGGGTGATACGCAGTATTTT. Translating it yields CASSLREGDTQYF. The complete variable domain, with remaining parts taken from reference TRBV7-9 and TRBJ2-3, reads DTGVSQNPRHKITKRGQNVTFRCDPISEHNRLYWYRQTLGQGPEFLTYFQNEAQLEKSRLLSDRFSAERPKGSFSTLEIQRTEQGDSAMYLCASSLREGDTQYFGPGTRLTVL.

This clone has just a few counts. The chain links TRBV4-1 to TRBJ1-4; 11 nucleotides line up with TRBD1. Germline V gene lookup returns CDR1 MGHRA and CDR2 YSYEKL. The CDR3 loop spans 16 amino acids. V dropped 2 bases and J dropped 5; count of bases not matched to a gene: 4. For the CDR3, the DNA is TGCGCCAGCAGCCAACCCGGGACAGGGGGGAATGAAAAACTGTTTTTT. It encodes CASSQPGTGGNEKLFF.

This chain links TRBV19 with TRBJ1-2; 7 bases match TRBD1. V shed 6 bases and J 0 bases; nucleotides not matched to a gene: 4. Germline V gives CDR1 LNHDA, CDR2 SQIVND (reference sequence). The CDR3 sequence is 14 residues long. In nucleotides, the CDR3 is TGTGCCAGTAGACTACAGGGGACTAACTATGGCTACACCTTC. Translated, it gives CASRLQGTNYGYTF.

The chain joins TRBV3-1 (or the pseudogene TRBV3-2) to TRBJ1-6; the D gene is possibly TRBD1 (6 bases). The CDR3 consists of 16 residues. Germline lookup yields CDR1 LGHDT and CDR2 YNNKEL (reference sequence). V was clipped by 1 base and J by 14 bases, with 21 bases between them. CDR3 residues: CASSQGDPRTRGTLHF. CDR3 nucleotide sequence: TGTGCCAGCAGCCAAGGGGACCCCCGGACCAGGGGCACCCTCCACTTT.

The V call is TRBV6-1, the J call TRBJ2-7; 9 bases map to TRBD2. Germline CDR1 is MNHNS and CDR2 is SASEGT. The CDR3 spans 15 residues. The V segment lost 3 bases and the J segment 6 bases; nucleotides outside the gene matches: 9. As DNA, the CDR3 is TGTGCCAGCAGTGATCGCGCGGGAGGGCCGAGCGAGCAGTACTTC. This translates into CASSDRAGGPSEQYF.

The chain has TRBV7-8 and TRBJ2-1; no clear D gene. Per the germline V gene, CDR1 is SGHVS and CDR2 is FQNEAQ. This CDR3 comprises 15 residues. V was pared by 3 bases and J by 1 base, with 10 bases between. CDR3 residues: CASSFVEWSYNEQFF. Written as DNA, the CDR3 is TGTGCCAGCAGCTTTGTGGAGTGGTCCTACAATGAGCAGTTCTTC.

This clone came up a few times. The rearrangement links TRBV2 to TRBJ1-1; D ambiguous. This CDR3 comprises 13 residues. Germline V CDR1 and CDR2: SNHLY, FYNNEI. With 6 bases removed from V and 4 bases from J, the gap between germline ends came to 12 bases. The CDR3 spells CASSTQKFTEAFF. CDR3 in DNA: TGTGCCAGCAGCACGCAGAAATTCACTGAAGCTTTCTTT.

The CDR3: CASSPGTGRTEAFF. CDR3 bases: TGTGCCAGCAGCCCTGGGACCGGCAGAACTGAAGCTTTCTTT. The J gene is TRBJ1-1, the V gene TRBV5-4; a weak D match, TRBD1 (5 bases). Germline CDR1 is SGHNT and CDR2 is YYREEE (reference sequence). Deletions cut 4 bases from V and 5 bases from J, with 15 bases between. This CDR3 has 14 amino acids.

This chain joins TRBV3-1 (or the pseudogene TRBV3-2) and TRBJ2-1; the match to TRBD1 covers 10 bases. This CDR3 has 15 residues. The V gene end was trimmed by 4 bases and the J gene end by 7 bases; junction bases not matched to a gene: 7. Germline CDR1 reads LGHDT; CDR2 reads YNNKEL (reference sequence). CDR3 loop: CASSPRDRGANEQFF. In nucleotides, the CDR3 is TGTGCCAGCAGCCCGAGGGACAGGGGAGCAAATGAGCAGTTCTTC.

The chain employs TRBV5-1 and TRBJ2-4; 9 bases are shared with TRBD1. Germline V gene data show CDR1 as SGHRS and CDR2 as YFSETQ. The CDR3 consists of 15 residues. With V trimmed by 4 bases and J by 7 bases, 9 bases remained unmatched. This chain's CDR3 is CASSTTGTGTNIQYF. The CDR3 nucleotides read TGCGCCAGCAGCACAACCGGGACAGGGACCAACATTCAGTACTTC.

This clone was observed a handful of times. The rearrangement joins TRBV6-5 to TRBJ2-7, with 12 bases aligning to TRBD2. This CDR3 contains 14 residues. Germline CDR1 and CDR2: MNHEY and SVGAGI. Trimming at V came to 7 bases and at J to 5 bases, leaving 6 bases not matched to a gene. CDR3 in DNA: TGTGCCAGCATCAGACTAGCGGGAGTTGACGAGCAGTACTTC. Translated: CASIRLAGVDEQYF.

The chain links TRBV12-5 to TRBJ2-3; 7 nucleotides align to TRBD1. The CDR3 covers 15 residues. The germline gives CDR1 LGHNT, CDR2 FRNRAP. With 7 bases clipped from V and 1 base from J, the junction kept 8 bases outside the gene matches. CDR3 in DNA: TGTGCTAGTGCCCCCGGACAGGCGGGCACAGATACGCAGTATTTT. This sequence encodes CASAPGQAGTDTQYF.

This clone showed up just once. DNA for the CDR3: TGTGCCAGCCATTCTGGGGCCAACGTCCTGACTTTC. It yields the protein CASHSGANVLTF. The V call is TRBV2, the J call TRBJ2-6; D unclear. This CDR3 comprises 12 residues. Germline V CDR1 and CDR2: SNHLY, FYNNEI. Trimming pared 8 bases from V and 1 base from J, leaving 3 bases between.

The V and J genes are TRBV2 and TRBJ1-2; TRBD1 agrees at 7 bases. Germline-derived CDR1 and CDR2 are SNHLY and FYNNEI. This CDR3 is 13 amino acids long. After removal of 5 bases from V and 8 bases from J, the junction contained 8 bases not matched to a gene. In DNA form, the CDR3 reads TGTGCCAGCAGTATGACAGGGTTGAACGGCTACACCTTC. Translation: CASSMTGLNGYTF.

This chain links TRBV2 with TRBJ1-4, with D unclear. Trimming took 3 bases from V and 1 from J, leaving 12 bases between them. The CDR3 consists of 16 residues. Germline V CDR1 and CDR2: SNHLY, FYNNEI. Here the CDR3 reads CASSEPPGRTNEKLFF. In nucleotides, the CDR3 is TGTGCCAGCAGTGAGCCCCCGGGCAGAACTAATGAAAAACTGTTTTTT.

The chain employs TRBV5-5 and TRBJ2-1, with TRBD2 matching 11 bases. The CDR3 covers 17 residues. Germline values: CDR1 SGHKS, CDR2 YYEKEE (reference sequence). Trimming cost V 0 bases and J 1 base; bases outside gene matches: 3. CDR3 sequence (DNA): TGTGCCAGCAGCTTGGGACTAGCGGGGTCTTCCTACAATGAGCAGTTCTTC. This sequence encodes CASSLGLAGSSYNEQFF.